Listed below are T cell receptor beta chains from one sample, sequenced in a study of long-term antiretroviral therapy in people with HIV. The data were produced by immunoSEQ multiplex PCR, yet TCRdb's version contains in-frame clones alone and is incomplete. The sample contains about 20,000 clones, 70% to 90% of which appear only once. This specimen consisted of unsorted PBMCs, obtained 1.3 years after starting antiretroviral therapy. The source is a man in his fifties or sixties with HIV. CDR3s include the opening cysteine and the closing phenylalanine or tryptophan. A D gene is named only where the DNA matches it firmly. Size values are once, few and many counts, or a class for expanded clones, and some rows have none.

NA,TRBJ1-3,NA,TRBV30,CAWSDVRRGFSGNTIYF,TGTGCCTGGAGTGATGTACGGAGGGGATTTTCTGGAAACACCATATATTTT
TRBD1,TRBJ1-2,NA,TRBV11-2,CASSRLPGQGHYGYTF,TGTGCCAGCAGCCGCCTCCCAGGACAGGGTCATTATGGCTACACCTTC
NA,TRBJ1-6,NA,TRBV18,CASSVDRSDSPLHF,TGTGCCAGCTCAGTAGACAGGTCGGACTCACCCCTCCACTTT
TRBD2,TRBJ2-3,NA,TRBV5-8,CASSFSGLAGSTDTQYF,TGTGCCAGCAGCTTCTCGGGACTAGCGGGGAGCACAGATACGCAGTATTTT
TRBD1,TRBJ2-7,NA,TRBV6-5,CASSQDRGSYEQYF,TGTGCCAGCAGTCAGGACAGGGGAAGCTACGAGCAGTACTTC
NA,TRBJ2-2,NA,TRBV6-5,CASSYSLGGELFF,TGTGCCAGCAGTTACTCTCTCGGCGGGGAGCTGTTTTTT
NA,TRBJ2-3,NA,TRBV7-2,CASSLGPDYTDTQYF,TGTGCCAGCAGCTTAGGCCCCGACTACACAGATACGCAGTATTTT
TRBD2,TRBJ2-3,NA,TRBV5-4,CASSPLGRLAGVTDTQYF,TGTGCCAGCAGCCCCTTGGGTCGGCTAGCGGGAGTCACAGATACGCAGTATTTT
TRBD2,TRBJ2-1,medium-sized,TRBV2,CASMGTSGSARNEQFF,TGTGCCAGCATGGGGACTAGCGGGAGTGCTAGGAATGAGCAGTTCTTC
TRBD1,TRBJ2-5,NA,TRBV7-9,CASSTIDRGETQYF,TGTGCCAGCAGCACAATAGACAGGGGTGAGACCCAGTACTTC
NA,TRBJ1-1,NA,TRBV7-9,CASSPEPRENAEAFF,TGTGCCAGCAGCCCCGAACCCCGGGAAAACGCTGAAGCTTTCTTT
TRBD2,TRBJ2-5,NA,TRBV5-1,CASSSLGLAEETQYF,TGCGCCAGCAGCTCCTTGGGACTAGCGGAAGAGACCCAGTACTTC
NA,TRBJ1-2,NA,TRBV19,CASRSTRDDYGYTF,TGTGCCAGTAGATCCACCCGGGACGACTATGGCTACACCTTC
TRBD2,TRBJ2-1,once,TRBV4-3,CASSRNRGGTYNEQFF,TGCGCCAGCAGCCGAAATCGGGGAGGGACGTACAATGAGCAGTTCTTC
NA,TRBJ1-5,NA,TRBV2,CASSGDDQPQHF,TGTGCCAGCAGTGGGGACGATCAGCCCCAGCATTTT
NA,TRBJ2-3,NA,TRBV18,CASSGARSTDTQYF,TGTGCCAGTTCCGGTGCCCGGAGCACAGATACGCAGTATTTT
NA,TRBJ1-1,NA,TRBV6-1,CASSLDRFSEGAFF,TGTGCCAGCAGCTTGGACAGATTCTCTGAGGGGGCTTTCTTT
TRBD2,TRBJ2-2,NA,TRBV9,CASSVGLAPNTGELFF,TGTGCCAGCAGCGTAGGACTAGCGCCCAACACCGGGGAGCTGTTTTTT
NA,TRBJ2-7,NA,TRBV6-5,CASSYNNVYEQYF,TGTGCCAGCAGTTATAACAATGTCTACGAGCAGTACTTC
TRBD1,TRBJ1-6,NA,TRBV5-4,CASSLELQGPNSPLHF,TGTGCCAGCAGCTTGGAGTTACAGGGGCCTAATTCACCCCTCCACTTT